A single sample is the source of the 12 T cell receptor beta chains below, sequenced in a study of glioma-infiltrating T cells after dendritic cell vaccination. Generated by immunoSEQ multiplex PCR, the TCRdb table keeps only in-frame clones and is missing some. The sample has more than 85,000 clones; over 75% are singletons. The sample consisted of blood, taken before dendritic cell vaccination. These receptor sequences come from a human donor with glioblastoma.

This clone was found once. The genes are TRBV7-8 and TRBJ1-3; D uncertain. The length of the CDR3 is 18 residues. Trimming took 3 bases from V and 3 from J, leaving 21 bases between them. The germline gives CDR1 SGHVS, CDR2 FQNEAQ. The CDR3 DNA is TGTGCCAGCAGCTTGGTAGAGGGTCGGACGCTTCATGGAAACACCATATATTTT. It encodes CASSLVEGRTLHGNTIYF.

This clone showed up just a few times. The CDR3 loop is CASRQTQDSGNTIYF. For the CDR3, the DNA is TGCGCCAGCAGGCAGACACAAGACTCTGGAAACACCATATATTTT. The chain has TRBV4-1 and TRBJ1-3; D gene unclear. There are 15 residues in the CDR3. Trimming shortened V by 6 bases and J by 0 bases, and 12 bases separated the two germline ends. CDR1 and CDR2 (germline): MGHRA, YSYEKL.

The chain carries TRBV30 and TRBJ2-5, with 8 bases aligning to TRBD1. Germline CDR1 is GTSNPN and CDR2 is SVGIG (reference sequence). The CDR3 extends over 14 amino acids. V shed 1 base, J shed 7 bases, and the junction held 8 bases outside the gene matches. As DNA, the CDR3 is TGTGCCTGGAGTGCTACAGGGGGATTCGGGACCCAGTACTTC. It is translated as CAWSATGGFGTQYF. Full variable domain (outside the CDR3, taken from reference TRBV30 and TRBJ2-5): SQTIHQWPATLVQPVGSPLSLECTVEGTSNPNLYWYRQAAGRGLQLLFYSVGIGQISSEVPQNLSASRPQDRQFILSSKKLLLSDSGFYLCAWSATGGFGTQYFGPGTRLLVL.

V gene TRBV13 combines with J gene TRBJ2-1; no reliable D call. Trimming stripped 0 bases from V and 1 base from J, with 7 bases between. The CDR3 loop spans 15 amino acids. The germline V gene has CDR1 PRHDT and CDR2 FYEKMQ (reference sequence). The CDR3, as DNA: TGTGCCAGCAGCTTAGGCCCAGGTTCCTACAATGAGCAGTTCTTC. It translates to CASSLGPGSYNEQFF.

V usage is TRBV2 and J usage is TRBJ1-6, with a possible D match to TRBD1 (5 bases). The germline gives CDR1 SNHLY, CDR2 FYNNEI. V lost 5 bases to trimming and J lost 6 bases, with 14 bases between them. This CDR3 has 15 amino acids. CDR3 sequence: CASSQGGGRNSPLHF. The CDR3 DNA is TGTGCCAGCAGTCAGGGCGGCGGTCGTAATTCACCCCTCCACTTT. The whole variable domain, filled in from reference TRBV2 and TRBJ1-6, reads EPEVTQTPSHQVTQMGQEVILRCVPISNHLYFYWYRQILGQKVEFLVSFYNNEISEKSEIFDDQFSVERPDGSNFTLKIRSTKLEDSAMYFCASSQGGGRNSPLHFGNGTRLTVT.

CDR3 DNA: TGTGCCAGCAGCGTAGCTCAGAACCCCGGAGACACCATATATTTT. Its protein is CASSVAQNPGDTIYF. V and J are TRBV9 and TRBJ1-3; unclear D gene. CDR3 length: 15 residues. Per germline, CDR1 SGDLS and CDR2 YYNGEE. V gave up 0 bases and J gave up 8 bases, with 15 bases separating them.

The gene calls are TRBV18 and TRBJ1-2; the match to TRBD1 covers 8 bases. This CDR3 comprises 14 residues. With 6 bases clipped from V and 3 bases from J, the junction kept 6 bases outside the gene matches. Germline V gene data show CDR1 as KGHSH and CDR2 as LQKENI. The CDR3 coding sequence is TGTGCCAGCTCCCCCGAGACAGGGGACTATGGCTACACCTTC. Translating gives CASSPETGDYGYTF.

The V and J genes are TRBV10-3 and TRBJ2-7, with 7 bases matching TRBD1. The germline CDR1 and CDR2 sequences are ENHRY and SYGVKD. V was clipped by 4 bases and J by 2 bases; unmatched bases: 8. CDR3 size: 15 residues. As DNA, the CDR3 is TGTGCCATCAGTGCAAACAGGGGTAGCACCTACGAGCAGTACTTC. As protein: CAISANRGSTYEQYF.

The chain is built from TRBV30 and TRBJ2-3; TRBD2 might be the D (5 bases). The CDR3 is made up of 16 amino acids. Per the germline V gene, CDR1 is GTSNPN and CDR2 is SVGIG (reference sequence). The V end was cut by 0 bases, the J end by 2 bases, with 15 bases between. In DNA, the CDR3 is TGTGCCTGGAGTGTACCCGATGGACTTATCACAGATACGCAGTATTTT. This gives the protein CAWSVPDGLITDTQYF.

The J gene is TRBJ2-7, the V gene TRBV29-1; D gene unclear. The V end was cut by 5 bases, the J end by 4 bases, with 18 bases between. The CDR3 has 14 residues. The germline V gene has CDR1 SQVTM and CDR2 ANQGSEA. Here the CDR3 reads CSVSGPTASYEQYF. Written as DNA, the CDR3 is TGCAGCGTTTCAGGTCCGACGGCTTCATACGAGCAGTACTTC.

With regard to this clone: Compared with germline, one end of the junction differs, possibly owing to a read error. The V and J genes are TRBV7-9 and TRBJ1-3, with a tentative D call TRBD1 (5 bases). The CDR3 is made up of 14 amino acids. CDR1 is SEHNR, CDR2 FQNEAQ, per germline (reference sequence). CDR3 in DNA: TGTGCCAGCAGACAGGCCGCAGTCGGAAGCACCATATATTTT. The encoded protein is CASRQAAVGSTIYF.

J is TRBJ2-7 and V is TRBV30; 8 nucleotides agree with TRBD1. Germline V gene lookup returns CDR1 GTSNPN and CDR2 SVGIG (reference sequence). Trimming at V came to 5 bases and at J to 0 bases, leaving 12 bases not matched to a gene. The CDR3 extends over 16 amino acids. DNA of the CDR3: TGTGCCTGGGCCAGAGTCACAGGGGGGAACTCCTACGAGCAGTACTTC. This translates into CAWARVTGGNSYEQYF.